Reported below is one T cell receptor (beta chain). The antigen is undetermined. Scientists made TCR beta cDNA using 5'RACE template switching with UMIs. TCRdb reanalyzed the 5' RACE reads and collapses them to one entry per CDR3 protein, without DNA. Recorded for this sample: around 21,000 distinct CDR3 sequences. The sample is drawn from a study of T cells expressing NK-cell markers. Study-wide background: Seven of eight sequenced donors tested HCMV-seropositive; one tested seronegative. Study findings and constraints: Specificity for HCMV among expanded NKG2C+ T cell clones was not established.

The germline gives CDR1 LGHNA, CDR2 YNFKEQ. The CDR3 spans 16 residues. Sequencing was carried out using blood T cells: a sorted CD56 or NKG2C T cell subset, CD4+ or CD8+ T cells, or bulk PBMC T cells (not recorded which). The gene calls are TRBV4-2 and TRBJ2-5; the D call of TRBD2 rests on TCRdb alone, since no DNA is present to check it. This receptor was taken from a man aged 18 to 69 in good health. CDR3 in amino acids: CASSQDPSGGFETQYF.